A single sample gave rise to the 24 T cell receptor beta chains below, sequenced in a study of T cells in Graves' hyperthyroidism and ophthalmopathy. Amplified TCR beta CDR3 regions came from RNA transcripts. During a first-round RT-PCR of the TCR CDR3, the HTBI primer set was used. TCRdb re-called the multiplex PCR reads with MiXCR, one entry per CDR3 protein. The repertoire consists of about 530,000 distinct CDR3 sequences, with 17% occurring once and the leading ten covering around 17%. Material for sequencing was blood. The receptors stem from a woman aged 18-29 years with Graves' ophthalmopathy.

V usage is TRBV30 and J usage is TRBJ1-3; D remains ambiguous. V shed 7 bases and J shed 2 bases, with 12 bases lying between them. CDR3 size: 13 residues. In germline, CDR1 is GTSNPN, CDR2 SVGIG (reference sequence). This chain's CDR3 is CASLYKAGNTIYF. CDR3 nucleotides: TGTGCCTCATTATACAAAGCTGGAAACACCATATATTTT.

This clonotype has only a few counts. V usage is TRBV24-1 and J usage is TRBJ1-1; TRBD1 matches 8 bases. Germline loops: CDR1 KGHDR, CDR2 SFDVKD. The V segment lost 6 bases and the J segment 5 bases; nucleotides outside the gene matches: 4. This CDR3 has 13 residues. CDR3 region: CATSSRGRTEAFF. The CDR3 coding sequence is TGTGCCACCAGTAGCAGGGGGCGAACTGAAGCTTTCTTT.

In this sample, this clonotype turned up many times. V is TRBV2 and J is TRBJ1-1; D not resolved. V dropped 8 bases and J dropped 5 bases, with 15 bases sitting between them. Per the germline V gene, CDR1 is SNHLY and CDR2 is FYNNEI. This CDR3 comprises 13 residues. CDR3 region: CASSRGGWTEAFF. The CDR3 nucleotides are TGTGCCAGCTCGCGGGGAGGATGGACTGAAGCTTTCTTT.

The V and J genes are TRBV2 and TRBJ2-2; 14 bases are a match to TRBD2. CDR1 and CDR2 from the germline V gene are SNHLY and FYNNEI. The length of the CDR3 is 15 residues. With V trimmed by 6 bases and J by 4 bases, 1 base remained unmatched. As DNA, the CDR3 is TGTGCCAGCAGGGGACTAGCGGGAGTCACCGGGGAGCTGTTTTTT. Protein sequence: CASRGLAGVTGELFF. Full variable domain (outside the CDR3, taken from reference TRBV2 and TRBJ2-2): EPEVTQTPSHQVTQMGQEVILRCVPISNHLYFYWYRQILGQKVEFLVSFYNNEISEKSEIFDDQFSVERPDGSNFTLKIRSTKLEDSAMYFCASRGLAGVTGELFFGEGSRLTVL.

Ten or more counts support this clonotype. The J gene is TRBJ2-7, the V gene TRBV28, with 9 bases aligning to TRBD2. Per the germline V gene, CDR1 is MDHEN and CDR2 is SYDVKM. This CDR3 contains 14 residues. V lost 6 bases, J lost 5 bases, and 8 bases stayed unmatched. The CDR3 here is CASRLSGRVNEQYF. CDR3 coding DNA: TGTGCCAGCAGACTTAGCGGGAGAGTTAACGAGCAGTACTTC.

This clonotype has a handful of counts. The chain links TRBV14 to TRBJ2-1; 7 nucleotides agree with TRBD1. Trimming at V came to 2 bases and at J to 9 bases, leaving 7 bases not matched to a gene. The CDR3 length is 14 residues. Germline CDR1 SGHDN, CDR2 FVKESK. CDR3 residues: CASSQLQGLGEQFF. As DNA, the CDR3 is TGTGCCAGCAGCCAACTACAGGGGCTAGGTGAGCAGTTCTTC.

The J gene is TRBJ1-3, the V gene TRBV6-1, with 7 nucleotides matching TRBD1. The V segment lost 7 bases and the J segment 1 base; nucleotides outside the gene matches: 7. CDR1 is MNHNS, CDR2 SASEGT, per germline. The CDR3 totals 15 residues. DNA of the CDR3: TGTGCCAGCACCCCCGACAGGGATTCTGGAAACACCATATATTTT. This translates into CASTPDRDSGNTIYF.

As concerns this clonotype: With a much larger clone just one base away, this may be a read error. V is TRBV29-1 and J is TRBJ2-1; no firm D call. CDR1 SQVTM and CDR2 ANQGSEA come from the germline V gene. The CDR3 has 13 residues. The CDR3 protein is CGVESDPYNEQFF. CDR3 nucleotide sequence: TGCGGCGTTGAGAGCGATCCCTACAATGAGCAGTTCTTC.

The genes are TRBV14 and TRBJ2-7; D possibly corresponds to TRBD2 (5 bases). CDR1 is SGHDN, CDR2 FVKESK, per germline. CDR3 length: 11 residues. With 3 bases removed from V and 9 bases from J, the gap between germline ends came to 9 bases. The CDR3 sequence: CASSQDGVQYF. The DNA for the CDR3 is TGTGCCAGCAGCCAGGACGGGGTGCAGTACTTC.

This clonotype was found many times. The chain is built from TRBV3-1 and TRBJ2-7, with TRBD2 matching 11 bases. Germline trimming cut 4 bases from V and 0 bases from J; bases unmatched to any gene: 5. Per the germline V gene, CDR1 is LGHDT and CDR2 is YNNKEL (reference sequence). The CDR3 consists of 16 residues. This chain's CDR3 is CASSPRTSGFSYEQYF. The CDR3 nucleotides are TGTGCCAGCAGCCCCCGGACTAGCGGGTTCTCCTACGAGCAGTACTTC.

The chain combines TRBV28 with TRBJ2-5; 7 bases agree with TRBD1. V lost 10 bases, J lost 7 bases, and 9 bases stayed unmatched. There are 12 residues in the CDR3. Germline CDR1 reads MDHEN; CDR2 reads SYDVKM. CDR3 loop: CAIKQGQGTQYF. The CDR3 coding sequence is TGTGCCATTAAACAGGGGCAGGGGACCCAGTACTTC.

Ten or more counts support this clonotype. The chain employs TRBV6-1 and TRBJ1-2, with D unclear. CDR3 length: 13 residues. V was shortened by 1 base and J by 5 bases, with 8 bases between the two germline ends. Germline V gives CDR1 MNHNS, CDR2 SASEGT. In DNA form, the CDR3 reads TGTGCCAGCAGTGAAGGGATCTTGTATGGCTACACCTTC. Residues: CASSEGILYGYTF.

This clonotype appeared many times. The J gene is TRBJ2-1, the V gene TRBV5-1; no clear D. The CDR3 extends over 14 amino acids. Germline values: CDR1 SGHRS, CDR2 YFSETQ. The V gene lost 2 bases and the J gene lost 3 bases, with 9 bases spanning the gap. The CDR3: CASSFEDGYNEQFF. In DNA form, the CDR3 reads TGCGCCAGCAGCTTTGAAGACGGCTACAATGAGCAGTTCTTC.

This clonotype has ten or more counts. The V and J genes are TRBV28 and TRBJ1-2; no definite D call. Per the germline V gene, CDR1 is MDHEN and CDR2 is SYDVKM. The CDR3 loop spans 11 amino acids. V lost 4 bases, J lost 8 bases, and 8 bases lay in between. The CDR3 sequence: CASSSRQGYTF. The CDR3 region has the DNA TGTGCCAGCAGTTCCCGACAAGGCTACACCTTC.

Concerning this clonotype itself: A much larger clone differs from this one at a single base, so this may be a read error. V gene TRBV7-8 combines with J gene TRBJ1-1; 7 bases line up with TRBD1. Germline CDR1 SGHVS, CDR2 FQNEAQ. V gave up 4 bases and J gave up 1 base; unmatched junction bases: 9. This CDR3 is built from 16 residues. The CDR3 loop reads CASSSPTGTQNTEAFF. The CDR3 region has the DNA TGTGCCAGCAGCTCACCGACAGGGACCCAGAACACTGAAGCTTTCTTT. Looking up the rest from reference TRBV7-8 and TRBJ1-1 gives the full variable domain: GAGVSQSPRYKVAKRGQDVALRCDPISGHVSLFWYQQALGQGPEFLTYFQNEAQLDKSGLPSDRFFAERPEGSVSTLKIQRTQQEDSAVYLCASSSPTGTQNTEAFFGQGTRLTVV.

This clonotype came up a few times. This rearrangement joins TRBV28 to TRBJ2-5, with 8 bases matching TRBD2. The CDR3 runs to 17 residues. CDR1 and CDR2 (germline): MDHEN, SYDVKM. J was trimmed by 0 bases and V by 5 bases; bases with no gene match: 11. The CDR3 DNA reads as TGTGCCAGCAGTCTTCCCGGACTAGCAAATTACCAAGAGACCCAGTACTTC. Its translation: CASSLPGLANYQETQYF.

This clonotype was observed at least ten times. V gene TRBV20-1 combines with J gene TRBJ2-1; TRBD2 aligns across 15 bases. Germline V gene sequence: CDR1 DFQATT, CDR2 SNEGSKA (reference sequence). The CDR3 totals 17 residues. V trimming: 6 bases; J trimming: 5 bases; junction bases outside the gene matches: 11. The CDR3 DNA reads TGCAGTGCCTTGGAAGGGACTAGCGGGGGGCTAAACAATGAGCAGTTCTTC. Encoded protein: CSALEGTSGGLNNEQFF.

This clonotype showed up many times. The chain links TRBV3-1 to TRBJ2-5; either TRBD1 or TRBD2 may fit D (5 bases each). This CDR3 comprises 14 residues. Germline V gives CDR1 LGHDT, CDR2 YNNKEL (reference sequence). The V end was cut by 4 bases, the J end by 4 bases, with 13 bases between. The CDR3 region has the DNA TGTGCCAGCAGCCGTCAATGGGGGATAGAGACCCAGTACTTC. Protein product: CASSRQWGIETQYF.

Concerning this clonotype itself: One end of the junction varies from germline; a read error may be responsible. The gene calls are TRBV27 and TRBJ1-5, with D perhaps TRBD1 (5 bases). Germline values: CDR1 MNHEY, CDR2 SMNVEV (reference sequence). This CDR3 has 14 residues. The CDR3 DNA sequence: TGTGCCCGCAGTCCGGGACTACTCAATCAGCCCCAGCATTTT. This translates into CARSPGLLNQPQHF.

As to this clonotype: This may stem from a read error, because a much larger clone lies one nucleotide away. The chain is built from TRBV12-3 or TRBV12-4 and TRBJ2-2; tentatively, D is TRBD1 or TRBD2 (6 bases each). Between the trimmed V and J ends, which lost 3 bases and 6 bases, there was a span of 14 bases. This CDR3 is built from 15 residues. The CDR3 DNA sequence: TGTGCCAGCAGTTTGGAGGGGGTTACGGCCGGGGAGCTGTTTTTT. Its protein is CASSLEGVTAGELFF.

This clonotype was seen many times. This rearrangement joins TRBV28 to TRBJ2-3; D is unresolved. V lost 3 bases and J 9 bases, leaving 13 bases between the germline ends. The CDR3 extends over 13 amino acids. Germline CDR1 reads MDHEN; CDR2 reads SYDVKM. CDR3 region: CASSFGSVSTQYF. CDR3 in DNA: TGTGCCAGCAGTTTCGGAAGTGTCAGCACGCAGTATTTT.

The CDR3 loop reads CASSFYGQRVGELFF. CDR3 DNA: TGTGCCAGCAGCTTTTATGGCCAAAGGGTAGGGGAGCTGTTTTTT. The rearrangement uses TRBV5-6 and TRBJ2-2; no clear D gene. The V gene's germline CDR1 is SGHDT and CDR2 YYEEEE. V dropped 2 bases and J dropped 8 bases, with 16 bases sitting between them. This CDR3 has 15 residues.

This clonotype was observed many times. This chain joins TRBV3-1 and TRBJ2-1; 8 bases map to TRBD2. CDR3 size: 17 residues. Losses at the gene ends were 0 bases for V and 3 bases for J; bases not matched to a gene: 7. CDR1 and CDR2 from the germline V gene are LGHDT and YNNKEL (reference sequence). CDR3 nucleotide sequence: TGTGCCAGCAGCCAAGATATTAGCGGGGTGCACTACAATGAGCAGTTCTTC. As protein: CASSQDISGVHYNEQFF.

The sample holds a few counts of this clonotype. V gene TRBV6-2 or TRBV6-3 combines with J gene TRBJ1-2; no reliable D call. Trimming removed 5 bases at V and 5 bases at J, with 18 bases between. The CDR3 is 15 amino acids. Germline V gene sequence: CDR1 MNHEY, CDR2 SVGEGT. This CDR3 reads CASSELKPGRYGYTF. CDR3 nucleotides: TGTGCCAGCAGTGAACTTAAACCGGGAAGATATGGCTACACCTTC.